Reported below is one T cell receptor beta chain. The antigen this receptor binds is unknown. There are no base qualities to consult, and no much larger clone falls within one base. The data originate from a study of blood T cell repertoires in COVID-19 (dated by TCRdb to the early 2020s). Background on the whole study: The collaborator samples originated in the United States, Italy and Spain and spanned the acute and convalescent phases of COVID-19. HLA class I and class II types, where available, came from metadata supplied by the sample provider rather than from assay-based typing. The dataset comprised deeply sampled blood TCRbeta repertoires from subjects exposed to, actively infected with, or recovered from COVID-19. Samples came from the ongoing ImmuneRACE study (first 160 participants) plus 1,254 subjects from 6 global collaborators. The sample metadata nearly always contained a de-identified subject ID, COVID-19 status, age in years and sex. The prospective study material was composed of cDNA or gDNA derived from T cells, B-cell-depleted T cells, or PBMCs. The repertoires were made available in a free public database intended to serve as a resource for research on the immune response to SARS-CoV-2. The investigation overall reported the following: Clinical and demographic metadata were provided uncurated, with the amount varying by source and participant.

In Seattle, one collaborating source enrolled patients while the infection was active and tracked those patients longitudinally over the course of disease. Each collaborating institution followed its own protocols to collect whole blood in K2EDTA tubes. Collaborator samples were shipped for TCRbeta analysis as frozen whole blood, isolated PBMCs, or DNA extracted from either sample type. The junction carries 14 bases between V and J, which are trimmed by 3 bases and 8 bases respectively. Via the germline V gene, CDR1 is KGHSH and CDR2 LQKENI. The CDR3, cysteine through phenylalanine, is 15 amino acids long. This entry keeps only the CDR3 DNA: 45 bases, framed from base 1. TCRbeta CDR3 regions were amplified from genomic DNA by means of the immunoSEQ Assay, a bias-controlled multiplex PCR. The original methods were these. Within the assay, amplification of reference gene primers was used to estimate how many nucleated cells each sample contained. Sequence reads were collapsed and filtered to measure the absolute abundance of every unique TCRbeta CDR3 rearrangement. For each sample, productive Simpson clonality was calculated as the square root of Simpson's diversity index over productive rearrangements. TCRdb stores this immuneACCESS table with in-frame sequences only. Part of the clones is absent; in the studies checked, under half of the shortfall reflects unresolved V genes, and no reason is known for the rest. That table furnishes V, J and clone size, whereas the DNA furnished D and trimming. Across this sample there are some 71,000 clones, with 70% to 85% seen only once. The ten largest account for about 14% of the sample.

The chain uses TRBV18 and TRBJ1-6, with the D gene not clear enough to name. The sequence was collected from a man aged 50 to 60 with COVID-19, enrolled during active disease. The specimen was peripheral blood. DNA sequence: TGTGCCAGCTCACCGTCCCCCCCCGGGGATTCACCCCTCCACTTT. This codes for CASSPSPPGDSPLHF.